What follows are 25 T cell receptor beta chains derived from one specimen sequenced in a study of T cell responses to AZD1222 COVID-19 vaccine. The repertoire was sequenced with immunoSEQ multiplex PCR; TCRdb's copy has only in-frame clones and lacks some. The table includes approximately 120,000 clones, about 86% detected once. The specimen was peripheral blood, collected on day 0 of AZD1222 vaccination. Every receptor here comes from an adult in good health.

CDR3 sequence (DNA): TGTGCCAGCAGCCAAAGCCGGCTAGCGGGAATCTACGAGCAGTACTTC. Translating it yields CASSQSRLAGIYEQYF. V gene TRBV3-1 (or the pseudogene TRBV3-2) combines with J gene TRBJ2-7; 9 nucleotides match TRBD2. CDR1 and CDR2 (germline): LGHDT, YNNKEL (reference sequence). The CDR3 is made up of 16 amino acids. V was pared by 2 bases and J by 3 bases, with 8 bases of the junction left unmatched.

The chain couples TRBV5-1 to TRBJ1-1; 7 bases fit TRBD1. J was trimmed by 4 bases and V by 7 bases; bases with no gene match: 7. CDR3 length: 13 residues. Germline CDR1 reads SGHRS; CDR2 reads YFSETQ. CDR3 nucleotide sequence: TGCGCCAGCCGAAAAGGGGGCGGCACTGAAGCTTTCTTT. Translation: CASRKGGGTEAFF.

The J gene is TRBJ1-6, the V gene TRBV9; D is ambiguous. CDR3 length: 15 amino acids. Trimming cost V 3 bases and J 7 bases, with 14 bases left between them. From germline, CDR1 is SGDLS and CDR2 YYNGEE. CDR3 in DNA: TGTGCCAGCAGCGAAGGCCCCTCGGAGAATTCACCCCTCCACTTT. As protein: CASSEGPSENSPLHF.

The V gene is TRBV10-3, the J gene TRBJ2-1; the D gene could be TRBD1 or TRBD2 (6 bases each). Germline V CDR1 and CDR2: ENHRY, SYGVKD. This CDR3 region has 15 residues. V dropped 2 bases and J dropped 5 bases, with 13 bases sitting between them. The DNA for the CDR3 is TGTGCCATCAGTGAGAGGGGGGTGGTTAACAATGAGCAGTTCTTC. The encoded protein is CAISERGVVNNEQFF.

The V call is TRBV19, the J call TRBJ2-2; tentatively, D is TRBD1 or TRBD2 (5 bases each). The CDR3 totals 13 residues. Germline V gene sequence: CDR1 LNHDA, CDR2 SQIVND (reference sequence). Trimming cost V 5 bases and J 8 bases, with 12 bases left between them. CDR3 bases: TGTGCCAGTAGTTTCCGGGACCCGGGGGAGCTGTTTTTT. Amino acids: CASSFRDPGELFF.

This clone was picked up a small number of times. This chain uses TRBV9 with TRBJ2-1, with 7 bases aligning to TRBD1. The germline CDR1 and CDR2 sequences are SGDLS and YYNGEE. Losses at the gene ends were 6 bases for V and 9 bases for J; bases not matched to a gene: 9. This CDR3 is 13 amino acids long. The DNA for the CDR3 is TGTGCCAGCACACAGGGACAGTATAGTGAGCAGTTCTTC. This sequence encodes CASTQGQYSEQFF.

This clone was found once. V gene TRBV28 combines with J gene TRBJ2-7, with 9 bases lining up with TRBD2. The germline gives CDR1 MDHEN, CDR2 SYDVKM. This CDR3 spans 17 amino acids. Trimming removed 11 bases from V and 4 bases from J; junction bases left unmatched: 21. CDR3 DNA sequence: TGTGCCTGCGGTGGGGGGGGCGGGAGGGTCCCGCCTTACGAGCAGTACTTC. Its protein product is CACGGGGGRVPPYEQYF. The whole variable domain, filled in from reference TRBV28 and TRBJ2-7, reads DVKVTQSSRYLVKRTGEKVFLECVQDMDHENMFWYRQDPGLGLRLIYFSYDVKMKEKGDIPEGYSVSREKKERFSLILESASTNQTSMYLCACGGGGGRVPPYEQYFGPGTRLTVT.

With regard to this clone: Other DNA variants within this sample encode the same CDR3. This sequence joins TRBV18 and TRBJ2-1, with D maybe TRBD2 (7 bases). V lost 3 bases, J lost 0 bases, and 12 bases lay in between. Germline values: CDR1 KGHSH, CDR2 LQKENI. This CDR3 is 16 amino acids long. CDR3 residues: CASSPGGGSSYNEQFF. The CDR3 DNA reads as TGTGCCAGCTCACCGGGGGGCGGGAGCTCCTACAATGAGCAGTTCTTC. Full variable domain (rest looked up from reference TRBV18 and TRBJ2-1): NAGVMQNPRHLVRRRGQEARLRCSPMKGHSHVYWYRQLPEEGLKFMVYLQKENIIDESGMPKERFSAEFPKEGPSILRIQQVVRGDSAAYFCASSPGGGSSYNEQFFGPGTRLTVL.

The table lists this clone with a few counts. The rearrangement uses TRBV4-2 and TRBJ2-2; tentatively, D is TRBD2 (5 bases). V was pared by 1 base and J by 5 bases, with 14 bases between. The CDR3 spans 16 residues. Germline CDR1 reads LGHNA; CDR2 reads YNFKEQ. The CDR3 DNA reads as TGTGCCAGCAGCCAAGGGACTCCGTGGGGTACCGGGGAGCTGTTTTTT. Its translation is CASSQGTPWGTGELFF.

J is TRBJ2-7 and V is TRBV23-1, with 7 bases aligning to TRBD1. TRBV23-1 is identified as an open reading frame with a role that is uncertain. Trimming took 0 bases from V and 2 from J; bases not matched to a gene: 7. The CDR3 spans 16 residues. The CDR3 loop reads CASSQSIGGEPYEQYF. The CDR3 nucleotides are TGCGCCAGCAGTCAATCGATAGGGGGCGAACCCTACGAGCAGTACTTC.

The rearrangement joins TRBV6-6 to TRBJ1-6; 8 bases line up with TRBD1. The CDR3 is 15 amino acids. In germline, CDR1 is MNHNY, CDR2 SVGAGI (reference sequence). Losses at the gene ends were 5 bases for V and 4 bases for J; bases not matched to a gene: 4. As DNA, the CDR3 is TGTGCCAGCAGTCATGGGACAGGATATAATTCACCCCTCCACTTT. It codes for CASSHGTGYNSPLHF.

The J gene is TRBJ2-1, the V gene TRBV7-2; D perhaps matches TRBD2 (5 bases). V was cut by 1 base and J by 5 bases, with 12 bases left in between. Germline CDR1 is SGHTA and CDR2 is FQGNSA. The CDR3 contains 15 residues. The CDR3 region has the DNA TGTGCCAGCAGCTTAGATTTTCGGACTCACAATGAGCAGTTCTTC. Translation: CASSLDFRTHNEQFF. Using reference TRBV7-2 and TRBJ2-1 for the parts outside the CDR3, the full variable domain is GAGVSQSPSNKVTEKGKDVELRCDPISGHTALYWYRQSLGQGLEFLIYFQGNSAPDKSGLPSDRFSAERTGGSVSTLTIQRTQQEDSAVYLCASSLDFRTHNEQFFGPGTRLTVL.

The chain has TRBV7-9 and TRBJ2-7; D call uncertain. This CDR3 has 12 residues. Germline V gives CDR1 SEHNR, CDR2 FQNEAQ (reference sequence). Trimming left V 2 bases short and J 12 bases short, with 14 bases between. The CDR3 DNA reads TGTGCCAGCAGCTTACTAGGCCAAGGATGGTACTTC. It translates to CASSLLGQGWYF. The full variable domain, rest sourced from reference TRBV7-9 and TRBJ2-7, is DTGVSQNPRHKITKRGQNVTFRCDPISEHNRLYWYRQTLGQGPEFLTYFQNEAQLEKSRLLSDRFSAERPKGSFSTLEIQRTEQGDSAMYLCASSLLGQGWYFGPGTRLTVT.

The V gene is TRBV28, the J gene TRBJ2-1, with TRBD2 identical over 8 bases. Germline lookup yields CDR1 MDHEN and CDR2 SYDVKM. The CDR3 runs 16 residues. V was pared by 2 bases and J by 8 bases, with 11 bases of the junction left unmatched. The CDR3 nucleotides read TGTGCCAGCAGTTTAGGGTTGGCGGGAGGCGGCGATGAGCAGTTCTTC. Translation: CASSLGLAGGGDEQFF.

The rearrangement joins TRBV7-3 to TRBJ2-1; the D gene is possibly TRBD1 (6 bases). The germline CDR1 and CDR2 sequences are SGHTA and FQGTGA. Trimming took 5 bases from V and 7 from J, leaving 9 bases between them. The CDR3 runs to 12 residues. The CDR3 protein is CASSIQGNEQFF. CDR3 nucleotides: TGTGCCAGCAGCATTCAGGGGAATGAGCAGTTCTTC.

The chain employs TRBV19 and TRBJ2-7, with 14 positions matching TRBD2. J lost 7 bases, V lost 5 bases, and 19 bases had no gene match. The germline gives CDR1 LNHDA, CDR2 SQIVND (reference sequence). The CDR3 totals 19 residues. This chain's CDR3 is CASSRREGTSGSRVREQYF. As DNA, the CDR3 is TGTGCCAGTAGTCGGCGAGAGGGGACTAGCGGGAGCAGGGTGAGGGAGCAGTACTTC.

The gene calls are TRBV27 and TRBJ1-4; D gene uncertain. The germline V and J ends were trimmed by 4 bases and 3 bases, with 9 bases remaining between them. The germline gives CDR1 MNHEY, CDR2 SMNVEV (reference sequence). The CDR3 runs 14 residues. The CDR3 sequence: CASSSGASNEKLFF. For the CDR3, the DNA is TGTGCCAGCAGTTCGGGCGCATCTAATGAAAAACTGTTTTTT.

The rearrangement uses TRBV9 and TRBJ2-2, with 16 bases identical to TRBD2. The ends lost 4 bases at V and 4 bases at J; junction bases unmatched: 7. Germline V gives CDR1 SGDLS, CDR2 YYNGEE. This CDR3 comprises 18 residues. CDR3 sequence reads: CASSLSGLAGGGTGELFF. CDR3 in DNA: TGTGCCAGCAGCCTCTCGGGACTAGCGGGAGGGGGCACCGGGGAGCTGTTTTTT.

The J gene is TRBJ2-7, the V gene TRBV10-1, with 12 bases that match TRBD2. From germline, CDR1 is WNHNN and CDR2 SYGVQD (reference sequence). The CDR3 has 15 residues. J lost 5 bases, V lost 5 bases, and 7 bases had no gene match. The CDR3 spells CASSYRTSGTHEQYF. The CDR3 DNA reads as TGCGCCAGCAGTTACAGGACTAGCGGGACTCACGAGCAGTACTTC.

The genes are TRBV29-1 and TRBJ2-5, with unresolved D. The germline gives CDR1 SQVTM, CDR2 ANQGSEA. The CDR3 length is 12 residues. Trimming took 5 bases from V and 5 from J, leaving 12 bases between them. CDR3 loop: CSVSAMGETQYF. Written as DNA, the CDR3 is TGCAGCGTTTCGGCCATGGGGGAGACCCAGTACTTC.

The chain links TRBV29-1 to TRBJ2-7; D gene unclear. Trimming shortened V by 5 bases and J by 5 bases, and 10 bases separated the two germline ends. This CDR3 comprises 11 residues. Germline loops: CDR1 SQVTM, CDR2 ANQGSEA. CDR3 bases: TGCAGCGTTTTAAAGCGCGACGAGCAGTACTTC. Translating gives CSVLKRDEQYF.

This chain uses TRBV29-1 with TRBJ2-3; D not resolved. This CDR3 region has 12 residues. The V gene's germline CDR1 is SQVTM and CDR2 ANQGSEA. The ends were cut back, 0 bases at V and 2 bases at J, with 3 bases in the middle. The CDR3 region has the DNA TGCAGCGTTGAAGAATCCACAGATACGCAGTATTTT. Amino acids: CSVEESTDTQYF.

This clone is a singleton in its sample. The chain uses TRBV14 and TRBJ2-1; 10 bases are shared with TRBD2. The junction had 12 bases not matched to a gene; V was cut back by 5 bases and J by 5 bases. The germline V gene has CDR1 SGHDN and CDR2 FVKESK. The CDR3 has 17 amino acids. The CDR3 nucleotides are TGTGCCAGCAGCAACAAGGGACTAGCGTTGTCCCACAATGAGCAGTTCTTC. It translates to CASSNKGLALSHNEQFF.

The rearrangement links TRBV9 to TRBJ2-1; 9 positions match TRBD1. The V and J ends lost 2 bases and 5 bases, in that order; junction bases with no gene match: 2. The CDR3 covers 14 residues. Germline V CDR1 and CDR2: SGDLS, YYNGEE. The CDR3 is CASSVGTGNNEQFF. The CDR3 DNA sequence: TGTGCCAGCAGCGTCGGGACAGGGAACAATGAGCAGTTCTTC.

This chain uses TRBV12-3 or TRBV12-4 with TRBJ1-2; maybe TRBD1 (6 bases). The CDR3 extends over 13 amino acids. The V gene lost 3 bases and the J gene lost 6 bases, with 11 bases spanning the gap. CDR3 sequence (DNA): TGTGCCAGCAGTTTCAGGGGAGGGCATGGCTACACCTTC. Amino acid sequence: CASSFRGGHGYTF.